A single sample gave rise to the 22 T cell receptor beta chains below, sequenced in a study of spatial heterogeneity in lung cancer. The time point is: sample taken at primary tumor resection. Tumor, nontumor lung or frozen PBMC supplied whole RNA that was sequenced unsorted. TCRdb passed the 5' RACE reads through MiXCR, listing each CDR3 protein once. The table lists about 8,500 distinct CDR3 sequences, less than 9% of them singletons, with roughly 30% in the top ten. The material was PBMCs, obtained at surgery. The origin of the receptors is a female donor with early-stage non-small cell lung cancer.

By frequency in the sample, this clonotype is medium-sized (0.01 to 0.1%). The chain combines TRBV10-3 with TRBJ2-6; possibly TRBD2 for D (7 bases). V was clipped by 3 bases and J by 2 bases, with 8 bases between them. Germline V gene sequence: CDR1 ENHRY, CDR2 SYGVKD. CDR3 length equals 15 residues. Here the CDR3 reads CAISEGGAGANVLTF. The CDR3 DNA reads TGTGCCATCAGTGAAGGGGGGGCTGGGGCCAACGTCCTGACTTTC.

In this sample, this clonotype turned up many times. The chain recombines TRBV24-1 with TRBJ2-1; D is possibly TRBD1 (5 bases). Per the germline V gene, CDR1 is KGHDR and CDR2 is SFDVKD. Trimming cost V 1 base and J 6 bases, with 9 bases left between them. The CDR3 sequence is 14 residues long. For the CDR3, the DNA is TGTGCCACCAGTGATTTCCAGGGCCTCAATGAGCAGTTCTTC. Translation: CATSDFQGLNEQFF.

This clonotype has a count of ten or more. This chain uses TRBV10-3 with TRBJ2-1, with 9 bases aligning to TRBD2. Germline CDR1 reads ENHRY; CDR2 reads SYGVKD. The CDR3 consists of 16 residues. Unmatched junction bases numbered 2, after V lost 0 bases and J lost 2 bases. This CDR3 reads CAISESGGGAYNEQFF. The CDR3 region has the DNA TGTGCCATCAGTGAGTCCGGCGGGGGGGCCTACAATGAGCAGTTCTTC.

This clonotype rates as medium-sized. The rearrangement uses TRBV20-1 and TRBJ2-7, with 11 bases fitting TRBD2. Germline V lookup: CDR1 DFQATT, CDR2 SNEGSKA (reference sequence). CDR3 length: 14 amino acids. The J segment lost 9 bases and the V segment lost 6 bases, leaving 13 bases of the junction unmatched. CDR3 loop: CSASASGRSKWQYF. The CDR3 region has the DNA TGCAGTGCGAGCGCTAGCGGGAGGAGTAAATGGCAGTACTTC.

With regard to this clonotype: This could be a read error, since a much larger clone is one nucleotide away. The chain recombines TRBV20-1 with TRBJ2-5; no definite D call. V lost 3 bases, J lost 5 bases, and 4 bases lay in between. CDR3 length: 10 amino acids. CDR1 is DFQATT, CDR2 SNEGSKA, per germline (reference sequence). The DNA of the CDR3 is TGCAGTGCTAGTACGGAGACCCAGTACTTC. Translating gives CSASTETQYF.

In this sample, this clonotype turned up a few times. The rearrangement uses TRBV7-9 and TRBJ1-2, with a possible D match to TRBD1 (5 bases). V was pared by 5 bases and J by 7 bases, with 14 bases between. The CDR3 runs 13 residues. Looked up from germline, CDR1 is SEHNR and CDR2 is FQNEAQ (reference sequence). In DNA, the CDR3 is TGTGCCAGCAGCCCCAATGGAGGGGTTGGCTACACCTTC. Protein product: CASSPNGGVGYTF. Using reference TRBV7-9 and TRBJ1-2 for the parts outside the CDR3, the full variable domain is DTGVSQNPRHKITKRGQNVTFRCDPISEHNRLYWYRQTLGQGPEFLTYFQNEAQLEKSRLLSDRFSAERPKGSFSTLEIQRTEQGDSAMYLCASSPNGGVGYTFGSGTRLTVV.

This clonotype is judged medium-sized (0.01 to 0.1%). V is TRBV6-6 and J is TRBJ2-1; 10 bases are a match to TRBD2. Germline V lookup: CDR1 MNHNY, CDR2 SVGAGI (reference sequence). The V segment lost 9 bases and the J segment 9 bases; nucleotides outside the gene matches: 8. This CDR3 has 13 residues. DNA of the CDR3: TGTGCCAGTGTAGCGGGAGGAGCTGGTGAGCAGTTCTTC. Amino acid sequence: CASVAGGAGEQFF.

The gene calls are TRBV7-9 and TRBJ2-1, with no clear D. Germline CDR1 SEHNR, CDR2 FQNEAQ (reference sequence). This CDR3 contains 14 residues. V lost 5 bases and J lost 0, with 8 bases in between. CDR3 in DNA: TGTGCCAGCAGCGCTGGTGCCTCCTACAATGAGCAGTTCTTC. It is translated as CASSAGASYNEQFF.

This clonotype has only a few counts. The chain joins TRBV6-1 to TRBJ2-1, with 8 positions matching TRBD1. The CDR3 spans 14 residues. Germline CDR1 MNHNS, CDR2 SASEGT. V trimming: 3 bases; J trimming: 9 bases; junction bases outside the gene matches: 7. The CDR3 spells CASSETGEEGEQFF. CDR3 nucleotides: TGTGCCAGCAGTGAGACAGGGGAAGAAGGTGAGCAGTTCTTC.

Within the sample, this clonotype is medium-sized. The genes are TRBV28 and TRBJ2-2; a possible D gene is TRBD2 (6 bases). Germline lookup yields CDR1 MDHEN and CDR2 SYDVKM. The CDR3 runs to 12 residues. The CDR3 loop reads CSVAEPLGELFF. CDR3 nucleotide sequence: TGTTCGGTAGCGGAACCGTTAGGGGAGCTGTTTTTT.

The table lists this clonotype with a few counts. The rearrangement uses TRBV27 and TRBJ2-1; 11 bases agree with TRBD2. Germline V gene data show CDR1 as MNHEY and CDR2 as SMNVEV (reference sequence). This CDR3 is 15 amino acids long. Unmatched junction bases numbered 4, after V lost 5 bases and J lost 4 bases. In DNA form, the CDR3 reads TGTGCCAGCAGTCTTACTAGCGGGAGTTACAATGAGCAGTTCTTC. Translation: CASSLTSGSYNEQFF.

This clonotype was seen repeatedly, ten times or more. This chain uses TRBV2 with TRBJ2-3, with unresolved D. The CDR3 loop spans 16 amino acids. The V end was cut by 3 bases, the J end by 0 bases, with 13 bases between. CDR1 SNHLY and CDR2 FYNNEI come from the germline V gene. CDR3 in DNA: TGTGCCAGCAGTGATAGGGCAGGAGTGAGCACAGATACGCAGTATTTT. This codes for CASSDRAGVSTDTQYF.

Of note for this clonotype: A single base separates this from a much larger clone, so it may be a read error. This chain joins TRBV29-1 and TRBJ2-7; 11 bases agree with TRBD1. Germline V gene lookup returns CDR1 SQVTM and CDR2 ANQGSEA. Germline trimming cut 3 bases from V and 6 bases from J; bases unmatched to any gene: 4. This CDR3 region has 13 residues. The CDR3 coding sequence is TGCAGCGTTGAGGGACAGGGGGGTTTCGAGCAGTACTTC. This translates into CSVEGQGGFEQYF.

The V and J genes are TRBV3-1 and TRBJ1-2; D is ambiguous. The CDR3 is 13 amino acids. Germline V gene data show CDR1 as LGHDT and CDR2 as YNNKEL (reference sequence). V gave up 1 base and J gave up 6 bases, with 9 bases separating them. The CDR3 coding sequence is TGTGCCAGCAGCCAAGCACGTTACAATGGCTACACCTTC. Residues: CASSQARYNGYTF.

Within the sample, this clonotype is medium-sized. V usage is TRBV20-1 and J usage is TRBJ2-3; D is possibly TRBD2 (5 bases). Looked up from germline, CDR1 is DFQATT and CDR2 is SNEGSKA (reference sequence). The CDR3 spans 14 residues. Trimming removed 6 bases from V and 1 base from J, with 14 bases in between. This chain's CDR3 is CSAQDTRGTDTQYF. CDR3 coding DNA: TGCAGTGCCCAAGACACTAGGGGCACAGATACGCAGTATTTT.

This clonotype was picked up many times. The chain has TRBV5-1 and TRBJ2-7, with D perhaps TRBD1 (5 bases). Per germline, CDR1 SGHRS and CDR2 YFSETQ. V lost 6 bases, J lost 5 bases, and 21 bases lay in between. The CDR3 spans 15 residues. CDR3 sequence: CASTQGIGLGHEQYF. DNA of the CDR3: TGCGCCAGCACTCAGGGAATTGGGTTAGGCCACGAGCAGTACTTC.

This clonotype was picked up many times. The rearrangement uses TRBV5-4 and TRBJ2-1; TRBD1 is a possible D gene (5 bases). The CDR3 is 15 amino acids. Deletions cut 1 base from V and 6 bases from J, with 14 bases between. Germline CDR1 and CDR2: SGHNT and YYREEE (reference sequence). The CDR3 nucleotides are TGTGCCAGCAGCTTGAGGCAGGGAAGAATCAATGAGCAGTTCTTC. The encoded protein is CASSLRQGRINEQFF.

At least ten counts were recorded for this clonotype. The genes are TRBV11-2 and TRBJ2-5; D is undetermined. The CDR3 extends over 13 amino acids. The V gene's germline CDR1 is SGHAT and CDR2 FQNNGV. Trimming removed 0 bases from V and 1 base from J, with 3 bases in between. The CDR3 loop reads CASSLDSQETQYF. CDR3 in DNA: TGTGCCAGCAGCTTAGATTCCCAAGAGACCCAGTACTTC.

This clonotype was detected ten times or more. The chain combines TRBV9 with TRBJ2-3; tentatively, D is TRBD2 (7 bases). This CDR3 is 16 amino acids long. Germline CDR1 is SGDLS and CDR2 is YYNGEE. Trimming stripped 1 base from V and 1 base from J, with 13 bases between. CDR3 nucleotides: TGTGCCAGCAGCGTACAAGGGGGGGCGGGCACAGATACGCAGTATTTT. Translated: CASSVQGGAGTDTQYF.

This clonotype was counted many times. The chain links TRBV24-1 to TRBJ2-3; D is perhaps TRBD1 (6 bases). Germline V gene sequence: CDR1 KGHDR, CDR2 SFDVKD. The CDR3 totals 13 residues. The V end lost 5 bases, the J end lost 2 bases, and 7 bases lay between the germline ends. CDR3 coding DNA: TGTGCCACCAGTGGGGACATCACAGATACGCAGTATTTT. The encoded protein is CATSGDITDTQYF.

This chain uses TRBV28 with TRBJ2-6; no clear D gene. Germline CDR1 MDHEN, CDR2 SYDVKM. Trimming took 5 bases from V and 2 from J, leaving 4 bases between them. CDR3 length equals 13 residues. The CDR3 reads CASSKTGANVLTF. CDR3 nucleotides: TGTGCCAGCAGTAAAACTGGGGCCAACGTCCTGACTTTC. Combining the CDR3 with reference TRBV28 and TRBJ2-6 gives the whole variable domain DVKVTQSSRYLVKRTGEKVFLECVQDMDHENMFWYRQDPGLGLRLIYFSYDVKMKEKGDIPEGYSVSREKKERFSLILESASTNQTSMYLCASSKTGANVLTFGAGSRLTVL.

This clonotype is termed medium-sized (0.01 to 0.1%). The CDR3 nucleotides read TGTGCCATCGGGGAGGGACAGGGGGACACTGAAGCTTTCTTT. Protein sequence: CAIGEGQGDTEAFF. The V gene is TRBV10-3, the J gene TRBJ1-1, with 11 nucleotides matching TRBD1. The CDR3 length is 14 residues. From germline, CDR1 is ENHRY and CDR2 SYGVKD. The J segment lost 3 bases and the V segment lost 8 bases, leaving 5 bases of the junction unmatched.